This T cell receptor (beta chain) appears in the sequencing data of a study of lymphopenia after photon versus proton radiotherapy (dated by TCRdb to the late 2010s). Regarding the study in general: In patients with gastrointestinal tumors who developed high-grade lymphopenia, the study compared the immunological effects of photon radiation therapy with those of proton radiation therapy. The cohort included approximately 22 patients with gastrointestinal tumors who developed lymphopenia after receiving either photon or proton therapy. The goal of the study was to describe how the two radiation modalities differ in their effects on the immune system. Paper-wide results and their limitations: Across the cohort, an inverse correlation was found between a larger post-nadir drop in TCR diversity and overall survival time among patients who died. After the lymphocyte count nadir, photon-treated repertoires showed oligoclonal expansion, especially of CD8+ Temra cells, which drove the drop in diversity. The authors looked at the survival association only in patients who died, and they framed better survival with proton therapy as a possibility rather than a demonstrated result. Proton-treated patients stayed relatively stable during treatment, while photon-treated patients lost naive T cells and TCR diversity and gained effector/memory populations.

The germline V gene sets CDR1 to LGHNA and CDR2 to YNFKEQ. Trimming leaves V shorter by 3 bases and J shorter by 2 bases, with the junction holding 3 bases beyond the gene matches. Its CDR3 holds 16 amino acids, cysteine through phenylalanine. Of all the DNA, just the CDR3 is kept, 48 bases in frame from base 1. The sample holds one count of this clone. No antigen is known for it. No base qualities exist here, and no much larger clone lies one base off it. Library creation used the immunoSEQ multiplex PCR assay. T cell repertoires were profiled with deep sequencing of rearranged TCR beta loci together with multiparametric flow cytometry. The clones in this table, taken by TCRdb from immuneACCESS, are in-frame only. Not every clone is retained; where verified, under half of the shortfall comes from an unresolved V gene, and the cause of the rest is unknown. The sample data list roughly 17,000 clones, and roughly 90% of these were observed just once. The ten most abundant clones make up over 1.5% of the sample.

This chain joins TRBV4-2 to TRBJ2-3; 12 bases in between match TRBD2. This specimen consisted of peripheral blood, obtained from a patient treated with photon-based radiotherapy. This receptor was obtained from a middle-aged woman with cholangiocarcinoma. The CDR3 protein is CASSQLAGGATDTQYF. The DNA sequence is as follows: TGTGCCAGCAGCCAGCTAGCGGGAGGGGCCACAGATACGCAGTATTTT.